A selection of T cell receptor beta chains follows, all from one sample in a study of regulatory T cells in long-lasting Graves disease. TCRdb called the multiplex PCR reads again in MiXCR, with one record for every CDR3 protein. Of approximately 560,000 distinct CDR3 sequences listed, more than 15% are singletons. These data also formed part of another study, on T cells in Graves' hyperthyroidism and ophthalmopathy.

The sample in question was peripheral blood mononuclear cells (PBMCs), obtained at new diagnosis, from a patient treated with antithyroid drugs. All receptors derive from a man younger than 30 with Graves disease. The CDR3 runs from the conserved cysteine through the conserved F or W. A D gene is named only where the DNA matches it firmly. Not every row has a clone size; where given, it reads once, few, many or a size class.

d_gene: -; j_gene: TRBJ2-7; v_gene: TRBV20-1; abundance: many; CDR3nt: TGCAGTGCTAGAAATTCGGGCAGGGGGAGGTACGAGCAGTACTTC; CDR3aa: CSARNSGRGRYEQYF
d_gene: -; j_gene: TRBJ2-2; v_gene: TRBV30; abundance: -; CDR3nt: TGTGCCTGGAGACTCGGCACCGGGGAGCTGTTTTTT; CDR3aa: CAWRLGTGELFF
d_gene: -; j_gene: TRBJ1-5; v_gene: TRBV20-1; abundance: few; CDR3nt: TGCAGTGCTACTGACGGGACATTATTGAATCAGCCCCAGCATTTT; CDR3aa: CSATDGTLLNQPQHF
d_gene: -; j_gene: TRBJ1-1; v_gene: TRBV20-1; abundance: many; CDR3nt: TGCAGTGCTAGAGCCCCGGGATTCCAAGGGTTCACTGAAGCTTTCTTT; CDR3aa: CSARAPGFQGFTEAFF
d_gene: TRBD2; j_gene: TRBJ2-7; v_gene: TRBV5-1; abundance: -; CDR3nt: TGCGCCAGCAGCTTGGGGTCCAGCGGGAGTTGGATCTACGAGCAGTACTTC; CDR3aa: CASSLGSSGSWIYEQYF
d_gene: -; j_gene: TRBJ1-5; v_gene: TRBV20-1; abundance: -; CDR3nt: TGCAGTGCTAGGGGCCAAGATAGCAATCAGCCCCAGCATTTT; CDR3aa: CSARGQDSNQPQHF
d_gene: TRBD2; j_gene: TRBJ2-1; v_gene: TRBV28; abundance: -; CDR3nt: TGTGCCAGCAGCTGGGGGCGGGAGGGGTACAATGAGCAGTTCTTC; CDR3aa: CASSWGREGYNEQFF
d_gene: -; j_gene: TRBJ2-2; v_gene: TRBV10-3; abundance: -; CDR3nt: TGTGCCATCAGTGGGGTAGTCGGGACCGGGGAGCTGTTTTTT; CDR3aa: CAISGVVGTGELFF
d_gene: -; j_gene: TRBJ2-7; v_gene: TRBV10-2; abundance: many; CDR3nt: TGCGCCAGCAGCGGACTCACTGGCTCCTACGAGCAGTACTTC; CDR3aa: CASSGLTGSYEQYF
d_gene: -; j_gene: TRBJ2-5; v_gene: TRBV6-1; abundance: many; CDR3nt: TGTGCCAGCAGTGCATGGGGAGTCCAGGAGACCCAGTACTTC; CDR3aa: CASSAWGVQETQYF
d_gene: -; j_gene: TRBJ1-1; v_gene: TRBV6-1; abundance: few; CDR3nt: TGTGCCAGCAGTGAAGTGGGAGGGCCTGAAGCTTTCTTT; CDR3aa: CASSEVGGPEAFF
d_gene: -; j_gene: TRBJ2-7; v_gene: TRBV3-1; abundance: many; CDR3nt: TGTGCCAGCAGCCGTCGGCGGAGCCCCTACGAGCAGTACTTC; CDR3aa: CASSRRRSPYEQYF
d_gene: -; j_gene: TRBJ2-1; v_gene: TRBV7-2; abundance: many; CDR3nt: TGTGCCAGCAGCAGGGGGCGGGGAAGCTCCTACAATGAGCAGTTCTTC; CDR3aa: CASSRGRGSSYNEQFF
d_gene: TRBD1; j_gene: TRBJ2-5; v_gene: TRBV2; abundance: -; CDR3nt: TGTGCCAGCAGTGAAGGGACAGGGGGAGAGACCCAGTACTTC; CDR3aa: CASSEGTGGETQYF
d_gene: -; j_gene: TRBJ2-1; v_gene: TRBV11-3; abundance: few; CDR3nt: TGTGCCAGCAGCTTAGATCTGATAAATGAGCAGTTCTTC; CDR3aa: CASSLDLINEQFF
d_gene: -; j_gene: TRBJ1-1; v_gene: TRBV7-2; abundance: few; CDR3nt: TGTGCCAGCAGCTTAGCGGAGGTCGCGGGGGCTCTTTCCACTGAAGCTTTCTTT; CDR3aa: CASSLAEVAGALSTEAFF
d_gene: -; j_gene: TRBJ1-2; v_gene: TRBV12-3/TRBV12-4; abundance: many; CDR3nt: TGTGCCAGCAGCCAAACCGGGGCCTACTATGGCTACACCTTC; CDR3aa: CASSQTGAYYGYTF
d_gene: TRBD1; j_gene: TRBJ1-2; v_gene: TRBV25-1; abundance: -; CDR3nt: TGTGCCAGCAGTGAAATTCAGGGGGGCGGCTACACCTTC; CDR3aa: CASSEIQGGGYTF
d_gene: -; j_gene: TRBJ1-2; v_gene: TRBV7-9; abundance: -; CDR3nt: TGTGCCAGCAGCTTAGACGCTTGGACACTGGAAGGGGATGGCTACACCTTC; CDR3aa: CASSLDAWTLEGDGYTF
d_gene: -; j_gene: TRBJ1-1; v_gene: TRBV12-3/TRBV12-4; abundance: many; CDR3nt: TGTGCCAGCAGTCAGGGTGTCCAAACTGAAGCTTTCTTT; CDR3aa: CASSQGVQTEAFF
d_gene: -; j_gene: TRBJ2-2; v_gene: TRBV7-9; abundance: many; CDR3nt: TGTGCCACCCGGGACAAAAACACCGGGGAGCTGTTTTTT; CDR3aa: CATRDKNTGELFF
d_gene: -; j_gene: TRBJ1-5; v_gene: TRBV5-8; abundance: -; CDR3nt: TGTGCCAGCAGCTCGGGCCAACGGCAGCCCCAGCATTTT; CDR3aa: CASSSGQRQPQHF
d_gene: TRBD1; j_gene: TRBJ2-5; v_gene: TRBV20-1; abundance: few; CDR3nt: TGCAGTGCTAGACCCACTCGGACAGGTTTGACCCAGTACTTC; CDR3aa: CSARPTRTGLTQYF
d_gene: -; j_gene: TRBJ2-7; v_gene: TRBV3-1; abundance: many; CDR3nt: TGTGCCAGCAGCCGACCGGACGGGGGCTACGAGCAGTACTTC; CDR3aa: CASSRPDGGYEQYF
d_gene: -; j_gene: TRBJ2-1; v_gene: TRBV7-3; abundance: -; CDR3nt: TGTGCCAGCATCCTTAAGGGACACATAAGCTCCTACAATGAGCAGTTCTTC; CDR3aa: CASILKGHISSYNEQFF
d_gene: -; j_gene: TRBJ1-1; v_gene: TRBV7-9; abundance: few; CDR3nt: TGTGCCAGCAGCTTCAAGCAGGGCAGGATGAACACTGAAGCTTTCTTT; CDR3aa: CASSFKQGRMNTEAFF
d_gene: TRBD2; j_gene: TRBJ2-4; v_gene: TRBV20-1; abundance: many; CDR3nt: TGCAGTGCTAGAGATGGACTAGCGGGTGAAAACATTCAGTACTTC; CDR3aa: CSARDGLAGENIQYF
d_gene: TRBD2; j_gene: TRBJ2-3; v_gene: TRBV11-2; abundance: once; CDR3nt: TGTGCCAGCAGCCATCTAGCGGGAGTCACAGATACGCAGTATTTT; CDR3aa: CASSHLAGVTDTQYF
d_gene: -; j_gene: TRBJ1-1; v_gene: TRBV18; abundance: many; CDR3nt: TGTGCCAGCTCACCTGGACACCCTGCCACTGAAGCTTTCTTT; CDR3aa: CASSPGHPATEAFF
d_gene: -; j_gene: TRBJ1-4; v_gene: TRBV28; abundance: many; CDR3nt: TGTGCCAGCAGTTTACCGGGGAACCTCTATGAAAAACTGTTTTTT; CDR3aa: CASSLPGNLYEKLFF
d_gene: -; j_gene: TRBJ1-2; v_gene: TRBV12-5; abundance: few; CDR3nt: TGTGCTAGTGGTTTCCCCGAGGGGGGAGTCTATGGCTACACCTTC; CDR3aa: CASGFPEGGVYGYTF
d_gene: TRBD1; j_gene: TRBJ2-3; v_gene: TRBV7-2; abundance: many; CDR3nt: TGTGCCAGCAGCAGGGCCTCAGGTGTCCGGACAGGCCTCACAGATACGCAGTATTTT; CDR3aa: CASSRASGVRTGLTDTQYF
d_gene: TRBD2; j_gene: TRBJ2-5; v_gene: TRBV7-8; abundance: -; CDR3nt: TGTGCCAGCAGCTTAGCGCGGGTTAGCGGGAGGGCCGGGGAGACCCAGTACTTC; CDR3aa: CASSLARVSGRAGETQYF
d_gene: -; j_gene: TRBJ1-5; v_gene: TRBV28; abundance: few; CDR3nt: TGTGCCAGCAGTCGCCGCGCGGGCAATCAGCCCCAGCATTTT; CDR3aa: CASSRRAGNQPQHF
d_gene: TRBD1; j_gene: TRBJ2-3; v_gene: TRBV7-9; abundance: many; CDR3nt: TGTGCCAGCAGCTCTGGACAGGGCCACACAGATACGCAGTATTTT; CDR3aa: CASSSGQGHTDTQYF
d_gene: -; j_gene: TRBJ2-1; v_gene: TRBV6-2/TRBV6-3; abundance: many; CDR3nt: TGTGCCAGCAGCCTGGAGAGGCTGGATGAGCAGTTCTTC; CDR3aa: CASSLERLDEQFF
d_gene: -; j_gene: TRBJ2-5; v_gene: TRBV2; abundance: many; CDR3nt: TGTGCCAGCAGTTACGAGCGGGAGACCCAGTACTTC; CDR3aa: CASSYERETQYF
d_gene: -; j_gene: TRBJ2-7; v_gene: TRBV7-6; abundance: once; CDR3nt: TGTGCCAGCAGCTCCCAGGGACGGTACGAGCAGTACTTC; CDR3aa: CASSSQGRYEQYF
d_gene: TRBD2; j_gene: TRBJ2-1; v_gene: TRBV7-8; abundance: few; CDR3nt: TGTGCCAGCAGCGAAACTAGCGGGAGGATCGATGAGCAGTTCTTC; CDR3aa: CASSETSGRIDEQFF
d_gene: -; j_gene: TRBJ2-7; v_gene: TRBV20-1; abundance: many; CDR3nt: TGCAGTGCTAGAGAGGCGGCTGTAACCTACGAGCAGTACTTC; CDR3aa: CSAREAAVTYEQYF
d_gene: TRBD1; j_gene: TRBJ2-2; v_gene: TRBV7-6; abundance: -; CDR3nt: TGTGCCAGCAGCTTAGACCCAGGGGGCAGACCCGGGGAGCTGTTTTTT; CDR3aa: CASSLDPGGRPGELFF
d_gene: TRBD2; j_gene: TRBJ2-7; v_gene: TRBV12-3/TRBV12-4; abundance: many; CDR3nt: TGTGCCAGCAGGGGGACTAGCGGGAGACCCTACGAGCAGTACTTC; CDR3aa: CASRGTSGRPYEQYF
d_gene: -; j_gene: TRBJ2-5; v_gene: TRBV15; abundance: -; CDR3nt: TGTGCCACCAGCAGAGGCCCTGGAGGACAAGAGACCCAGTACTTC; CDR3aa: CATSRGPGGQETQYF
d_gene: TRBD2; j_gene: TRBJ2-7; v_gene: TRBV20-1; abundance: -; CDR3nt: TGCAGTGCTAACCCGACTAGCGGGGGACCCTACGAGCAGTACTTC; CDR3aa: CSANPTSGGPYEQYF
d_gene: TRBD2; j_gene: TRBJ2-2; v_gene: TRBV7-3; abundance: -; CDR3nt: TGTGCCAGCAGCAATAGCGGGGGCAACACCGGGGAGCTGTTTTTT; CDR3aa: CASSNSGGNTGELFF